Here is one TCR beta chain with its context. CDR3 and TCR beta VDJ profiling relied on genomic DNA as the template. TCRdb fed the reads into MiXCR, producing one record per CDR3 protein. In the table there are some 170,000 distinct CDR3 sequences, about two thirds of which are singletons. The sample comes from a study of CD8+CD57+ T cells in acquired aplastic anemia. Trimming cost V 5 bases and J 0 bases, with 5 bases left between them. The germline V gene has CDR1 SGHVS and CDR2 FQNEAQ. The CDR3 totals 12 residues. An expansion of CD8+CD57+ cells by flow cytometry had been shown in patients chosen for sequencing. Severe acquired aplastic anemia was present in every patient. Prior therapy had not been administered to any patient at the time of blood sampling.

This TCR was sampled from a human donor with aplastic anemia. Sequencing input: sorted CD4+, CD8+, or CD8+CD57+ T cells (not recorded which) from PBMCs. The chain recombines TRBV7-8 with TRBJ2-7; unclear D gene. This CDR3 reads CASSQPSYEQYF. The DNA for the CDR3 is TGTGCCAGCAGCCAGCCCTCCTACGAGCAGTACTTC.